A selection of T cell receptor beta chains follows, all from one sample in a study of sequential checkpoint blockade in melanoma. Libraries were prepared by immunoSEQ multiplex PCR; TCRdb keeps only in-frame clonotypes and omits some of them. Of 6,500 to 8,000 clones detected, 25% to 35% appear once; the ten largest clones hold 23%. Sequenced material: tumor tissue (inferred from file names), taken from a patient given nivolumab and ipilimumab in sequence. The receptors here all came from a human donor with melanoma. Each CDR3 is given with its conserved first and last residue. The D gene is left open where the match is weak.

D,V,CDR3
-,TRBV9,CASSARFSNQPQHF
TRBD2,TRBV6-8,CASSRPGLAGYNEQFF
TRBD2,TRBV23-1,CASSPSPGGYEQYF
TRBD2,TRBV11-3,CASSPSGRAGEQYF
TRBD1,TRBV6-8,CASSYSFPGTGGFEKLFF
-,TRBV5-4,CASSAYRNTEAFF
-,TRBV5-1,CASSLFWATDTQYF
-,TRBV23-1,CASSPRSFYREDGSEQYF
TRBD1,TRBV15,CATSRGGTGRRGEQYF
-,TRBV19,CASSIGHRVTYEQYF
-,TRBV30,CAWSVRAVTGSTDTQYF
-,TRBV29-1,CSVEDLGQGGNEKLFF
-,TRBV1,CASSQVRQGLTGELFF
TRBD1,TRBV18,CASSPNAGQGAGGTEAFF
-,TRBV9,CASSVDGSYEQFF
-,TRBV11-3,CASFRHSEDTEAFF
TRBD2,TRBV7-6,CASSLGLSASTDTQYF
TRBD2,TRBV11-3,CASSPLTSGPYEQYF
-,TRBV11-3,CASSQRGVGRTSYEQYF
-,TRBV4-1,CASSHVPEYPGELFF
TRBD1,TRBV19,CASSETGGYEQYF
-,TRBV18,CASSPTRAGTSYEQYF
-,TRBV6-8,CATQPGDKNIQYF
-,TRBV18,CASSPDFSSGNTIYF
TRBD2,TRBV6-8,CAISGPETSGRVTYF
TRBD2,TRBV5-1,CASSLVLAGSGTGELFF
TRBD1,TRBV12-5,CASTEEGQGTEKLFF
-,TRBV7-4,CASSPQGGETQYF
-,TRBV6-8,CASSELSGANVLTF
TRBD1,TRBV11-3,CASSQGTGYNEKLFF
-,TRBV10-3,CAISESSGGNLYNEQFF
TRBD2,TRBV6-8,CAISGFPGLAASNNEQFF
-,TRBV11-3,CASSLGTGASYEQYF
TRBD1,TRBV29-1,CSVVRDSSLNTEAFF
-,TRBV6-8,CAILGGTGELFF
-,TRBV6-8,CASNVGVQGGNTIYF
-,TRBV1,CASSQDLAGSGYEQYF
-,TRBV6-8,CASTPSPLAYEQYF
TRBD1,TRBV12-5,CATSGATGGSPYNEQFF
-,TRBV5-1,CASSLALDPTGANVLTF
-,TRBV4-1,CASSQPDSSYVTDYGYTF
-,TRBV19,CASSIRRAYEQYF
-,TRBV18,CASSPPNTGELFF
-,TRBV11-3,CASSSAGLGNNEQFF
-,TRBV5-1,CASSPDQNTGELFF
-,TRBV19,CASSITTEAFF
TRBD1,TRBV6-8,CASSSLSGTEETQYF
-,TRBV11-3,CASSFAGNEPLETQYF
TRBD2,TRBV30,CAWSVLFRLAGEGGQFF
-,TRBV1,CTSSPLRDISYEQYF